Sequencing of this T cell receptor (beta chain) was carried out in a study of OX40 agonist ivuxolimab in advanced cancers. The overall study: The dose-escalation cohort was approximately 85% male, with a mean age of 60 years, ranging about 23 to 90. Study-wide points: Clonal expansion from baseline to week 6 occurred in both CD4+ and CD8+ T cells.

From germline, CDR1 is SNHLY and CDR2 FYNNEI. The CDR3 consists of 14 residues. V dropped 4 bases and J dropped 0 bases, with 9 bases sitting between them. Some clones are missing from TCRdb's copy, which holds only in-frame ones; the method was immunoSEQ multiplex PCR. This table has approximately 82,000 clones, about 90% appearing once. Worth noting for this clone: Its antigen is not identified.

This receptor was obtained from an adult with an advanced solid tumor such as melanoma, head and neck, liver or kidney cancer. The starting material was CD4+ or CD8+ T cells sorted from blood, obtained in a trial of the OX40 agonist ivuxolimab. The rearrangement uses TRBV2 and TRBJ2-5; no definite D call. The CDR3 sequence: CASSVHQYQETQYF. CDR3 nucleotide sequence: TGTGCCAGCAGTGTACATCAGTACCAAGAGACCCAGTACTTC.